This is a list of T cell receptor beta chains from one sample in a study of cytomegalovirus exposure and HLA in healthy donors. Clones were read by immunoSEQ multiplex PCR, and TCRdb kept only the in-frame ones, dropping some. The sample includes 140,000 to 150,000 clones. Material: PBMCs. These receptors all stem from a male donor in good health and CMV-seronegative. Both conserved end residues are trimmed from each CDR3. The D gene is left open where the match is weak.

D gene	J gene	V gene	CDR3 protein
NA	TRBJ2-7	TRBV6-1	ASTDSSYEQY
TRBD2	TRBJ2-1	TRBV5-1	ASSLEQREKNEQF
TRBD2	TRBJ2-7	TRBV5-1	ASSLSGLAMIYEQY
TRBD1	TRBJ2-1	TRBV18	ASSPGQSEQF
TRBD2	TRBJ2-3	TRBV18	ASSRLAGGADTQY
NA	TRBJ1-5	TRBV7-6	ASSFRGGDQPQH
TRBD2	TRBJ2-1	TRBV9	ASSASGIMGNEQF
NA	TRBJ2-7	TRBV28	ASSMEWEQY
TRBD2	TRBJ2-1	TRBV9	ASSLRMGGVEEQF
NA	TRBJ1-5	TRBV27	ASSPVGGLDQPQH
TRBD1	TRBJ2-3	TRBV10-3	AISEAAGQGGADTQY
NA	TRBJ1-5	TRBV5-8	ASSLDPGKKPQH
NA	TRBJ1-1	TRBV7-6	ASSLAHSLGVNTEAF
TRBD1	TRBJ1-2	TRBV11-2	ASSSQGAGGYT
TRBD2	TRBJ2-1	TRBV27	ASSLSPPPGGRGYNEQF
TRBD1	TRBJ1-5	TRBV6-1	ASSEALGTGSYSNQPQH